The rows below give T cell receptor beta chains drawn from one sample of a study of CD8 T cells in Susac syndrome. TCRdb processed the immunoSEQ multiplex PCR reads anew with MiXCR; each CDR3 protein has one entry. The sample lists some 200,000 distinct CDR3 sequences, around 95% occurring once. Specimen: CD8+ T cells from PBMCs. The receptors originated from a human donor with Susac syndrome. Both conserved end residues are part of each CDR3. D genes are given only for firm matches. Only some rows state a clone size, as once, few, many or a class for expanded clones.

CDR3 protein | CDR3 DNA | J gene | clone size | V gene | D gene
CASSPLTSSYNEQFF | TGTGCCAGCAGCCCCTTAACAAGCTCCTACAATGAGCAGTTCTTC | TRBJ2-1 | - | TRBV11-2 | -
CSARGAPGLPTDTQYF | TGCAGTGCTAGAGGCGCGCCGGGACTTCCCACAGATACGCAGTATTTT | TRBJ2-3 | - | TRBV20-1 | -
CAWSVASQGVAFF | TGTGCCTGGAGTGTAGCTTCTCAGGGAGTAGCTTTCTTT | TRBJ1-1 | - | TRBV30 | -
CAWSGLLRQGKRGTEAFF | TGTGCCTGGAGTGGCCTATTGAGACAGGGAAAAAGGGGCACTGAAGCTTTCTTT | TRBJ1-1 | - | TRBV30 | TRBD1
CASSMLAGGRYNEQFF | TGTGCCAGTAGTATGCTAGCGGGGGGACGCTACAATGAGCAGTTCTTC | TRBJ2-1 | - | TRBV19 | TRBD2
CASSQEGGLAGLSDEQYF | TGCGCCAGCAGCCAAGAAGGGGGACTAGCGGGATTATCAGACGAGCAGTACTTC | TRBJ2-7 | - | TRBV4-1 | TRBD2
CATSDGGDGYTF | TGTGCCACCAGTGATGGGGGGGATGGCTACACCTTC | TRBJ1-2 | - | TRBV24-1 | -
CASSLPSGITYNEQFF | TGTGCCAGCAGCTTACCTAGCGGGATTACCTACAATGAGCAGTTCTTC | TRBJ2-1 | - | TRBV7-8 | TRBD2
CATKDSTNYGYTF | TGTGCCACCAAGGACAGCACTAACTATGGCTACACCTTC | TRBJ1-2 | - | TRBV2 | -
CSARGTAGYYEQYF | TGCAGTGCTAGAGGGACAGCCGGATACTACGAGCAGTACTTC | TRBJ2-7 | - | TRBV20-1 | -
CASSFILSYNEQFF | TGTGCCAGCAGTTTCATACTCTCCTACAATGAGCAGTTCTTC | TRBJ2-1 | - | TRBV27 | -
CASSFLGQGEGTDTQYF | TGTGCCAGCAGTTTCCTGGGACAGGGGGAGGGCACAGATACGCAGTATTTT | TRBJ2-3 | - | TRBV27 | TRBD1
CASSQGGENTEAFF | TGTGCCAGCAGCCAGGGGGGGGAGAACACTGAAGCTTTCTTT | TRBJ1-1 | - | TRBV14 | -
CSARDLQPDGYTF | TGCAGTGCTAGAGATCTCCAGCCGGATGGCTACACCTTC | TRBJ1-2 | - | TRBV20-1 | -
CASSQDASGGSYEQYF | TGTGCCAGCAGCCAAGATGCTAGCGGGGGTAGCTACGAGCAGTACTTC | TRBJ2-7 | - | TRBV3-1 | TRBD2
CAISDGLASGELFF | TGTGCCATCAGTGATGGACTAGCGTCCGGGGAGCTGTTTTTT | TRBJ2-2 | - | TRBV10-3 | TRBD2
CASSTAAPTGLEGYTF | TGTGCCAGCAGCACCGCCGCGCCTACAGGGCTCGAGGGCTACACCTTC | TRBJ1-2 | - | TRBV5-6 | -
CASSLVGGWKNIQYF | TGTGCCAGCAGCTTAGTCGGAGGGTGGAAAAACATTCAGTACTTC | TRBJ2-4 | - | TRBV11-3 | -
CASSLEGESPLHF | TGCGCCAGCAGCTTAGAGGGTGAATCACCCCTCCACTTT | TRBJ1-6 | - | TRBV5-1 | -
CASSLHGTGKTYEQYF | TGCGCCAGCAGCCTACACGGGACAGGGAAGACCTACGAGCAGTACTTC | TRBJ2-7 | - | TRBV5-1 | TRBD1
CASSQDERLAFYNEQFF | TGCGCCAGCAGCCAAGATGAGAGGCTAGCGTTTTACAATGAGCAGTTCTTC | TRBJ2-1 | once | TRBV4-1 | -
CASSLSGTGSYEQFF | TGTGCCAGCAGCTTATCCGGGACAGGGTCTTATGAGCAGTTCTTC | TRBJ2-1 | - | TRBV7-9 | TRBD1
CSARDGERGTDTQYF | TGCAGTGCTAGAGATGGGGAGCGAGGGACAGATACGCAGTATTTT | TRBJ2-3 | - | TRBV20-1 | -
CASSFGANTEAFF | TGTGCCAGCAGTTTCGGGGCGAACACTGAAGCTTTCTTT | TRBJ1-1 | - | TRBV6-2/TRBV6-3 | -
CASSPSTGGNTDTQYF | TGTGCCAGCAGTCCCTCGACAGGGGGCAACACAGATACGCAGTATTTT | TRBJ2-3 | few | TRBV12-3/TRBV12-4 | TRBD1
CASAVGNTEAFF | TGTGCCAGCGCGGTGGGGAACACTGAAGCTTTCTTT | TRBJ1-1 | - | TRBV7-9 | -
CATSDLVSGINEQFF | TGTGCCACCAGTGATTTAGTTAGCGGGATCAATGAGCAGTTCTTC | TRBJ2-1 | - | TRBV24-1 | TRBD2
CASSLSRNQPQHF | TGTGCCAGCAGTTTAAGCAGGAATCAGCCCCAGCATTTT | TRBJ1-5 | - | TRBV27 | -
CASSLVGLEVLNEQFF | TGTGCCAGCAGCCTCGTAGGACTAGAGGTTCTTAATGAGCAGTTCTTC | TRBJ2-1 | - | TRBV7-8 | TRBD2
CASSEAQRAANTEAFF | TGTGCCAGCAGTGAAGCGCAAAGGGCAGCGAACACTGAAGCTTTCTTT | TRBJ1-1 | - | TRBV2 | -
CASSSDLLSRETQYF | TGTGCCAGCAGTTCGGACCTTCTGAGTCGGGAGACCCAGTACTTC | TRBJ2-5 | - | TRBV5-6 | -
CASSQDGVVRETQYF | TGTGCCAGCAGCCAAGACGGTGTAGTGCGAGAGACCCAGTACTTC | TRBJ2-5 | - | TRBV3-1 | -
CASRGTGSNSPLHF | TGTGCCAGCAGAGGGACAGGGTCAAATTCACCCCTCCACTTT | TRBJ1-6 | - | TRBV2 | TRBD1
CASSLGQVNSPLHF | TGCGCCAGCAGCTTGGGACAGGTGAATTCACCCCTCCACTTT | TRBJ1-6 | - | TRBV5-1 | -
CASKNVLKNIQYF | TGTGCCAGCAAAAATGTCTTAAAAAACATTCAGTACTTC | TRBJ2-4 | - | TRBV12-3/TRBV12-4 | -
CAWADSYNSPLHF | TGTGCCTGGGCTGACAGTTATAATTCACCCCTCCACTTT | TRBJ1-6 | - | TRBV30 | -
CASSQPSSGGVTDTQYF | TGTGCCAGCAGCCAACCTTCTAGCGGGGGGGTCACAGATACGCAGTATTTT | TRBJ2-3 | - | TRBV4-2 | TRBD2
CSVVPGADGYTF | TGCAGCGTTGTTCCAGGGGCGGATGGCTACACCTTC | TRBJ1-2 | - | TRBV29-1 | -
CASRSVAGGYEQYF | TGCGCCAGCAGATCGGTGGCGGGAGGGTACGAGCAGTACTTC | TRBJ2-7 | - | TRBV10-2 | TRBD2
CSARDPMGKNTEAFF | TGCAGTGCTAGAGATCCGATGGGGAAGAACACTGAAGCTTTCTTT | TRBJ1-1 | - | TRBV20-1 | -
CASSQEIDKSYEQYF | TGCGCCAGCAGCCAAGAGATCGACAAGAGTTACGAGCAGTACTTC | TRBJ2-7 | - | TRBV4-1 | -
CAWRTGFTGHTEAFF | TGTGCCTGGAGGACAGGTTTTACAGGGCACACTGAAGCTTTCTTT | TRBJ1-1 | - | TRBV30 | -